These T cell receptor beta chains were read from a single sample in a study of early T cells in non-severe SARS-CoV-2 infection. Each CDR3 protein gets one entry after TCRdb re-called the 5' RACE reads with MiXCR. The sample carries tens of thousands of distinct CDR3 sequences, approximately 10% recorded once. Input material: whole blood. These receptor sequences come from an adult who was a healthcare worker with PCR-confirmed SARS-CoV-2 infection or an uninfected control (not recorded which). Each CDR3 is given with its conserved first and last residue. Fields, in order: D gene, J gene, clone size, V gene, CDR3 protein, CDR3 DNA. D genes are given only for firm matches. The listing skips clone size in some rows; elsewhere it reads once, few, many or a size class.

d_gene: .; j_gene: TRBJ2-4; abundance: .; v_gene: TRBV11-2; CDR3aa: CASSLFGVGAKNIQYF; CDR3nt: TGTGCCAGCAGCTTGTTTGGAGTTGGGGCCAAAAACATTCAGTACTTC
d_gene: .; j_gene: TRBJ2-7; abundance: many; v_gene: TRBV7-9; CDR3aa: CASSLVGAIYEQYF; CDR3nt: TGTGCCAGCAGCTTAGTGGGGGCCATCTACGAGCAGTACTTC
d_gene: .; j_gene: TRBJ2-7; abundance: few; v_gene: TRBV29-1; CDR3aa: CSVSTGTAPGEQYF; CDR3nt: TGCAGCGTTTCCACCGGGACCGCGCCCGGCGAGCAGTACTTC
d_gene: TRBD2; j_gene: TRBJ2-3; abundance: many; v_gene: TRBV25-1; CDR3aa: CACSGRGDTDTQYF; CDR3nt: TGTGCCTGTAGCGGGAGAGGTGACACAGATACGCAGTATTTT
d_gene: .; j_gene: TRBJ1-3; abundance: few; v_gene: TRBV12-3/TRBV12-4; CDR3aa: CASSPGNTIYF; CDR3nt: TGTGCCAGCAGCCCTGGAAACACCATATATTTT
d_gene: .; j_gene: TRBJ2-3; abundance: few; v_gene: TRBV24-1; CDR3aa: CATSEPGGSRTDTQYF; CDR3nt: TGTGCCACCAGTGAACCGGGGGGCTCACGCACAGATACGCAGTATTTT
d_gene: TRBD1; j_gene: TRBJ2-4; abundance: .; v_gene: TRBV20-1; CDR3aa: CSARKGQLASNGNIQYF; CDR3nt: TGCAGTGCACGGAAGGGACAGCTAGCTAGTAATGGGAACATTCAGTACTTC
d_gene: .; j_gene: TRBJ1-4; abundance: many; v_gene: TRBV12-3/TRBV12-4; CDR3aa: CASSSGERQEKLFF; CDR3nt: TGTGCCAGCAGTTCGGGGGAAAGGCAGGAAAAACTGTTTTTT
d_gene: .; j_gene: TRBJ2-1; abundance: many; v_gene: TRBV24-1; CDR3aa: CATSAGNNEQFF; CDR3nt: TGTGCCACCAGTGCAGGGAACAATGAGCAGTTCTTC
d_gene: .; j_gene: TRBJ1-3; abundance: .; v_gene: TRBV7-9; CDR3aa: CASSPIRAVLTGNTIYF; CDR3nt: TGTGCCAGCAGCCCTATACGAGCAGTATTGACCGGAAACACCATATATTTT
d_gene: TRBD2; j_gene: TRBJ2-1; abundance: .; v_gene: TRBV7-2; CDR3aa: CASSFGTSRNEQFF; CDR3nt: TGTGCCAGCAGCTTCGGGACTAGTAGGAATGAGCAGTTCTTC
d_gene: TRBD1; j_gene: TRBJ2-1; abundance: .; v_gene: TRBV28; CDR3aa: CASSRTGTGQFF; CDR3nt: TGTGCCAGCAGCCGAACCGGGACAGGGCAGTTCTTC
d_gene: TRBD2; j_gene: TRBJ2-2; abundance: few; v_gene: TRBV12-3/TRBV12-4; CDR3aa: CASSFLTSGSGSGELFF; CDR3nt: TGTGCCAGCAGTTTCCTCACTAGCGGGAGTGGGTCCGGGGAGCTGTTTTTT
d_gene: TRBD2; j_gene: TRBJ2-5; abundance: .; v_gene: TRBV7-6; CDR3aa: CASSQRGKTQYF; CDR3nt: TGTGCCAGCAGCCAGCGGGGGAAGACCCAGTACTTC
d_gene: .; j_gene: TRBJ2-3; abundance: few; v_gene: TRBV5-6; CDR3aa: CAGNRGGGDTQYF; CDR3nt: TGTGCCGGGAACCGGGGTGGCGGAGATACGCAGTATTTT
d_gene: TRBD1; j_gene: TRBJ2-7; abundance: few; v_gene: TRBV12-3/TRBV12-4; CDR3aa: CASSLARQGGEYEQYF; CDR3nt: TGTGCCAGCAGTTTAGCCAGACAGGGGGGAGAGTACGAGCAGTACTTC
d_gene: TRBD1; j_gene: TRBJ2-7; abundance: few; v_gene: TRBV28; CDR3aa: CASSLGDRESGEQYF; CDR3nt: TGTGCCAGCAGTTTAGGGGACAGGGAGTCTGGCGAGCAGTACTTC
d_gene: .; j_gene: TRBJ2-1; abundance: .; v_gene: TRBV20-1; CDR3aa: CSAREGAKYYNEQFF; CDR3nt: TGCAGTGCTAGAGAAGGAGCGAAGTACTACAATGAGCAGTTCTTC
d_gene: TRBD1; j_gene: TRBJ2-5; abundance: .; v_gene: TRBV12-3/TRBV12-4; CDR3aa: CASSRTTGPQETQYF; CDR3nt: TGTGCCAGCAGTCGCACGACAGGGCCCCAAGAGACCCAGTACTTC